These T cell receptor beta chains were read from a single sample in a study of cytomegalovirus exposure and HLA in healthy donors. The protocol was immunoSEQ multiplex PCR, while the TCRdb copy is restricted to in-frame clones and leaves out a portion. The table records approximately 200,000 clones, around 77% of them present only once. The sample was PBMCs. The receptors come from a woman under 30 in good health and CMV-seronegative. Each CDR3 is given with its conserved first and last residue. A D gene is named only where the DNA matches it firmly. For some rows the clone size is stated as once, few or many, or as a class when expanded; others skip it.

CDR3: CASSTLASTDTQYF; DNA: TGTGCCAGCAGTACCTTAGCTAGCACAGATACGCAGTATTTT; D: -; length: 14; J: TRBJ2-3; size: -; V: TRBV6-1
CDR3: CASSLMRLAVTDTQYF; DNA: TGTGCCAGCAGCTTGATGAGACTAGCGGTCACAGATACGCAGTATTTT; D: TRBD2; length: 16; J: TRBJ2-3; size: -; V: TRBV5-4
CDR3: CASSLTDRGNEQFF; DNA: TGTGCCAGCAGTTTGACCGACAGGGGCAATGAGCAGTTCTTC; D: TRBD1; length: 14; J: TRBJ2-1; size: -; V: TRBV6-6
CDR3: CASRGAGSYNEQFF; DNA: TGTGCCAGCAGGGGGGCCGGCTCCTACAATGAGCAGTTCTTC; D: -; length: 14; J: TRBJ2-1; size: -; V: TRBV6-1
CDR3: CASSLESTGELFF; DNA: TGTGCCAGCAGTTTAGAGTCAACCGGGGAGCTGTTTTTT; D: -; length: 13; J: TRBJ2-2; size: -; V: TRBV27
CDR3: CASSFTGGHGYTF; DNA: TGTGCCAGCAGCTTTACAGGGGGCCATGGCTACACCTTC; D: TRBD1; length: 13; J: TRBJ1-2; size: -; V: TRBV7-9
CDR3: CASNPSAGEGETQYF; DNA: TGTGCCAGCAACCCTTCGGCGGGAGAAGGAGAGACCCAGTACTTC; D: TRBD2; length: 15; J: TRBJ2-5; size: -; V: TRBV9
CDR3: CAWSGGQGEQYF; DNA: TGTGCCTGGAGTGGTGGACAGGGAGAGCAGTACTTC; D: TRBD1; length: 12; J: TRBJ2-7; size: -; V: TRBV30
CDR3: CASSPLPRDSVMTTGELFF; DNA: TGTGCCAGCAGCCCGCTCCCCCGGGACTCGGTTATGACGACCGGGGAGCTGTTTTTT; D: -; length: 19; J: TRBJ2-2; size: -; V: TRBV7-3
CDR3: CSARASGGEFF; DNA: TGCAGTGCTAGAGCTAGCGGAGGGGAGTTCTTC; D: TRBD2; length: 11; J: TRBJ2-1; size: -; V: TRBV20-1
CDR3: CAWDRVNTEAFF; DNA: TGTGCCTGGGACAGGGTGAACACTGAAGCTTTCTTT; D: TRBD1; length: 12; J: TRBJ1-1; size: few; V: TRBV30
CDR3: CASQGVSGTDTQYF; DNA: TGCGCCAGCCAGGGGGTGTCCGGCACAGATACGCAGTATTTT; D: TRBD1; length: 14; J: TRBJ2-3; size: -; V: TRBV5-1
CDR3: CASRERKVQETQYF; DNA: TGTGCCAGCAGGGAGCGGAAGGTTCAAGAGACCCAGTACTTC; D: -; length: 14; J: TRBJ2-5; size: -; V: TRBV27
CDR3: CACSGGPSTDTQYF; DNA: TGTGCCTGTAGCGGGGGACCTAGCACAGATACGCAGTATTTT; D: TRBD2; length: 14; J: TRBJ2-3; size: -; V: TRBV19
CDR3: CASSPSLAGGTQYF; DNA: TGTGCCAGCAGCCCCAGCCTAGCGGGGGGGACCCAGTACTTC; D: TRBD2; length: 14; J: TRBJ2-5; size: -; V: TRBV4-2
CDR3: CASSLGTSGRGGADTQYF; DNA: TGTGCCAGCAGCTTAGGGACTAGCGGGAGGGGCGGGGCAGATACGCAGTATTTT; D: TRBD2; length: 18; J: TRBJ2-3; size: -; V: TRBV11-2
CDR3: CASSPPDRGLEKLFF; DNA: TGTGCCAGCAGTCCGCCGGACAGGGGGCTTGAAAAACTGTTTTTT; D: TRBD1; length: 15; J: TRBJ1-4; size: -; V: TRBV28
CDR3: CASSQDSAGGTYEQYF; DNA: TGCGCCAGCAGCCAAGATAGTGCGGGAGGTACCTACGAGCAGTACTTC; D: TRBD2; length: 16; J: TRBJ2-7; size: -; V: TRBV4-3
CDR3: CASSLGHGVTEAFF; DNA: TGTGCCAGCAGCTTAGGACACGGGGTCACTGAAGCTTTCTTT; D: -; length: 14; J: TRBJ1-1; size: -; V: TRBV7-8
CDR3: CASSLRRGGSADTQYF; DNA: TGCGCCAGCAGCTTGAGGAGGGGAGGGTCAGCAGATACGCAGTATTTT; D: TRBD2; length: 16; J: TRBJ2-3; size: -; V: TRBV5-1
CDR3: CASSFSGVGTDTQYF; DNA: TGTGCCAGCAGTTTCTCGGGAGTAGGCACAGATACGCAGTATTTT; D: -; length: 15; J: TRBJ2-3; size: -; V: TRBV28
CDR3: CASKDRGLANEKLFF; DNA: TGTGCCAGTAAAGACAGGGGGCTAGCTAATGAAAAACTGTTTTTT; D: TRBD1; length: 15; J: TRBJ1-4; size: -; V: TRBV19
CDR3: CAWSTQGVGSYNSPLHF; DNA: TGTGCCTGGAGTACACAGGGGGTGGGATCCTATAATTCACCCCTCCACTTT; D: TRBD1; length: 17; J: TRBJ1-6; size: -; V: TRBV30
CDR3: CASSTSSYNSPLHF; DNA: TGTGCCAGCAGCACCTCGTCCTATAATTCGCCCCTCCACTTT; D: -; length: 14; J: TRBJ1-6; size: once; V: TRBV2
CDR3: CASSLSRQSLPSGANVLTF; DNA: TGTGCCAGCAGTTTATCGCGACAATCTCTACCCTCTGGGGCCAACGTCCTGACTTTC; D: -; length: 19; J: TRBJ2-6; size: -; V: TRBV27
CDR3: CASSIGYSRTPFQPQHF; DNA: TGTGCCAGTAGTATCGGGTACTCCAGAACACCCTTCCAGCCCCAGCATTTT; D: -; length: 17; J: TRBJ1-5; size: once; V: TRBV19
CDR3: CASSVGLAGNNEQFF; DNA: TGTGCCAGCAGCGTGGGACTAGCGGGAAACAATGAGCAGTTCTTC; D: TRBD2; length: 15; J: TRBJ2-1; size: -; V: TRBV5-6
CDR3: CASSPPSTDTQYF; DNA: TGTGCCAGCAGCCCCCCTAGCACAGATACGCAGTATTTT; D: -; length: 13; J: TRBJ2-3; size: -; V: TRBV28
CDR3: CSAGGYNEQFF; DNA: TGCAGTGCGGGGGGCTACAATGAGCAGTTCTTC; D: -; length: 11; J: TRBJ2-1; size: -; V: TRBV20-1
CDR3: CASGLAETQYF; DNA: TGCGCCAGCGGCCTCGCAGAGACCCAGTACTTC; D: -; length: 11; J: TRBJ2-5; size: few; V: TRBV10-2
CDR3: CASSQTDSFDYGYTF; DNA: TGTGCCAGCAGCCAGACGGACAGCTTTGACTATGGCTACACCTTC; D: -; length: 15; J: TRBJ1-2; size: few; V: TRBV28
CDR3: CASSLGGNSPLHF; DNA: TGTGCCAGCAGCTTAGGAGGGAATTCACCCCTCCACTTT; D: -; length: 13; J: TRBJ1-6; size: -; V: TRBV7-6
CDR3: CASSFDGTGPTYGYTF; DNA: TGTGCCAGCAGCTTCGACGGGACAGGCCCTACGTATGGCTACACCTTC; D: TRBD1; length: 16; J: TRBJ1-2; size: -; V: TRBV7-2
CDR3: CASSPAGFVETQYF; DNA: TGTGCCAGCAGCCCCGCGGGGTTCGTAGAGACCCAGTACTTC; D: -; length: 14; J: TRBJ2-5; size: -; V: TRBV5-6
CDR3: CASSYSEVSSGNTIYF; DNA: TGTGCCAGCAGTTATTCCGAGGTAAGCTCTGGAAACACCATATATTTT; D: -; length: 16; J: TRBJ1-3; size: -; V: TRBV6-9